The 27 T cell receptor beta chains given below trace back to one sample, sequenced in a study of cytomegalovirus exposure and HLA in healthy donors. Libraries were prepared by immunoSEQ multiplex PCR; TCRdb keeps only in-frame clonotypes and omits some of them. The table lists tens of thousands of clones, around 85% of them singletons. The sample consisted of PBMCs. The origin of the receptors is a man aged 30 to 39 in good health and CMV-seronegative.

This clone has only one observation. This chain uses TRBV4-1 with TRBJ1-1, with unresolved D. Germline assignment: CDR1 MGHRA and CDR2 YSYEKL. The CDR3 covers 13 residues. V was trimmed by 6 bases and J by 2 bases, leaving 10 bases between them. The CDR3 reads CASRPTSNTEAFF. Written as DNA, the CDR3 is TGCGCCAGCAGACCGACAAGTAACACTGAAGCTTTCTTT.

The CDR3 sequence: CASSGGGNTDTQYF. As DNA, the CDR3 is TGCGCCAGCAGTGGCGGGGGGAACACAGATACGCAGTATTTT. The rearrangement uses TRBV5-1 and TRBJ2-3; TRBD2 matches at 8 bases. Trimming at V came to 5 bases and at J to 2 bases, leaving 4 bases not matched to a gene. The CDR3 sequence is 14 residues long. Germline V gene sequence: CDR1 SGHRS, CDR2 YFSETQ.

The chain links TRBV19 to TRBJ2-7; D is perhaps TRBD1 (5 bases). V was pared by 3 bases and J by 6 bases, with 9 bases between. The CDR3 totals 12 residues. Germline-derived CDR1 and CDR2 are LNHDA and SQIVND (reference sequence). CDR3: CASSMDIGEQYF. The CDR3 DNA is TGTGCCAGTAGTATGGACATCGGCGAGCAGTACTTC.

The chain joins TRBV30 to TRBJ1-2; 11 positions agree with TRBD1. The germline V gene encodes CDR1 GTSNPN and CDR2 SVGIG (reference sequence). This CDR3 is 15 amino acids long. The ends lost 5 bases at V and 4 bases at J; junction bases unmatched: 9. The chain's CDR3 is CAWLDRGLPIYGYTF. In DNA form, the CDR3 reads TGTGCCTGGTTGGACAGGGGGCTACCGATCTATGGCTACACCTTC.

The gene calls are TRBV7-2 and TRBJ2-1; 16 bases fit TRBD2. Germline trimming cut 4 bases from V and 15 bases from J; bases unmatched to any gene: 3. Germline V lookup: CDR1 SGHTA, CDR2 FQGNSA. This CDR3 contains 13 residues. The CDR3 DNA reads TGTGCCAGCAGCTGGGGGACTAGCGGGAGGGTGTTCTTC. Amino acids: CASSWGTSGRVFF.

This chain uses TRBV5-1 with TRBJ2-3; a possible D gene is TRBD2 (6 bases). There are 16 residues in the CDR3. CDR1 and CDR2 (germline): SGHRS, YFSETQ. The germline V and J ends were trimmed by 0 bases and 5 bases, with 16 bases remaining between them. CDR3: CASSLAYGSAGDTQYF. Here the CDR3 DNA reads TGCGCCAGCAGCTTGGCCTACGGGAGTGCGGGAGATACGCAGTATTTT.

This sequence joins TRBV7-2 and TRBJ2-5; perhaps TRBD2 as D (5 bases). The CDR3 sequence is 15 residues long. V was pared by 1 base and J by 6 bases, with 15 bases between. Germline-derived CDR1 and CDR2 are SGHTA and FQGNSA. CDR3 loop: CASSLDWGVGKTQYF. CDR3 DNA: TGTGCCAGCAGCTTAGACTGGGGAGTGGGAAAGACCCAGTACTTC.

The V and J genes are TRBV4-2 and TRBJ1-5; 9 positions agree with TRBD1. The CDR3 extends over 14 amino acids. The V gene's germline CDR1 is LGHNA and CDR2 YNFKEQ. Losses at the gene ends were 4 bases for V and 6 bases for J; bases not matched to a gene: 4. This chain's CDR3 is CASSRTGEGQPQHF. In DNA form, the CDR3 reads TGTGCCAGCAGCCGGACAGGGGAAGGTCAGCCCCAGCATTTT.

The chain carries TRBV28 and TRBJ2-2, with 9 positions matching TRBD1. Germline CDR1 is MDHEN and CDR2 is SYDVKM. The CDR3 runs 15 residues. V trimming: 9 bases; J trimming: 3 bases; junction bases outside the gene matches: 8. The CDR3 DNA reads as TGTGCCAGTCGTAAGGGGGACAGGGACACCGGGGAGCTGTTTTTT. Amino acids: CASRKGDRDTGELFF.

The chain links TRBV4-1 to TRBJ2-3, with D possibly TRBD1 on 7 matching bases. V was trimmed by 4 bases and J by 5 bases, leaving 16 bases between them. CDR3 size: 15 residues. CDR1 and CDR2 (germline): MGHRA, YSYEKL. The CDR3 region has the DNA TGCGCCAGCAGCCTCGACCGACAGGGAGGAGATACGCAGTATTTT. Its translation: CASSLDRQGGDTQYF.

The V and J genes are TRBV7-9 and TRBJ2-1; tentative D call: TRBD1 (5 bases). The CDR3 is 15 amino acids. CDR1 is SEHNR and CDR2 is FQNEAQ in the germline V gene (reference sequence). The V end lost 5 bases, the J end lost 6 bases, and 17 bases lay between the germline ends. CDR3 DNA: TGTGCCAGCAGCCTGGACACCGGTGCGACCAATGAGCAGTTCTTC. Its protein is CASSLDTGATNEQFF.

The chain recombines TRBV2 with TRBJ1-1; 7 bases map to TRBD1. V lost 7 bases to trimming and J lost 3 bases; unmatched junction nucleotides: 5. CDR1 and CDR2 (germline): SNHLY, FYNNEI. The CDR3 is 13 residues long. The CDR3 nucleotides read TGTGCCAGCAAGGACAGGAGCTACACTGAAGCTTTCTTT. Translation: CASKDRSYTEAFF.

This chain joins TRBV12-5 and TRBJ2-1, with unresolved D. V was clipped by 5 bases and J by 7 bases, with 12 bases between them. In germline, CDR1 is LGHNT, CDR2 FRNRAP. This CDR3 region has 13 residues. CDR3 DNA sequence: TGTGCTAGTGGTCAGGAAATTGGAAATGAGCAGTTCTTC. Translating it yields CASGQEIGNEQFF.

The rearrangement joins TRBV10-3 to TRBJ1-1; TRBD1 agrees at 7 bases. With 8 bases clipped from V and 8 bases from J, the junction kept 5 bases outside the gene matches. This CDR3 is 11 amino acids long. The germline CDR1 and CDR2 sequences are ENHRY and SYGVKD. In DNA, the CDR3 is TGTGCCATCGGGACAGATAACGAAGCTTTCTTT. Its translation is CAIGTDNEAFF.

The rearrangement links TRBV7-9 to TRBJ1-2; no reliable D call. Germline lookup yields CDR1 SEHNR and CDR2 FQNEAQ (reference sequence). This CDR3 spans 11 amino acids. V was shortened by 5 bases and J by 8 bases, with 9 bases between the two germline ends. The CDR3 sequence: CASSIQQGYTF. For the CDR3, the DNA is TGTGCCAGCAGCATACAACAGGGCTACACCTTC.

The rearrangement joins TRBV4-1 to TRBJ2-1, with D possibly being TRBD1 (6 bases). The ends were cut back, 1 base at V and 8 bases at J, with 12 bases in the middle. This CDR3 region has 14 residues. Germline V CDR1 and CDR2: MGHRA, YSYEKL. The CDR3 nucleotides read TGCGCCAGCAGCCAAGCGACAGGTTGGGATGAGCAGTTCTTC. This codes for CASSQATGWDEQFF.

This chain links TRBV4-3 with TRBJ2-5; 7 nucleotides match TRBD2. The CDR3 runs to 17 residues. Germline V gene lookup returns CDR1 LGHNA and CDR2 YSLEER. V gave up 0 bases and J gave up 5 bases; unmatched junction bases: 12. The CDR3 bases are TGCGCCAGCAGCCAAGATAGATCCGGGGGGTGGAGGGAGACCCAGTACTTC. Protein sequence: CASSQDRSGGWRETQYF.

The V gene is TRBV5-4, the J gene TRBJ2-7, with D possibly being TRBD1 (5 bases). With 0 bases removed from V and 1 base from J, the gap between germline ends came to 14 bases. The CDR3 sequence is 16 residues long. From germline, CDR1 is SGHNT and CDR2 YYREEE (reference sequence). DNA for the CDR3: TGTGCCAGCAGCTTGGTAGGATTTAGGGGTTCCTACGAGCAGTACGTC. This translates into CASSLVGFRGSYEQYV.

The rearrangement uses TRBV7-8 and TRBJ2-5, with 9 bases identical to TRBD1. The CDR3 has 15 residues. CDR1 and CDR2 from the germline V gene are SGHVS and FQNEAQ. V trimming: 4 bases; J trimming: 2 bases; junction bases outside the gene matches: 5. CDR3 nucleotide sequence: TGTGCCAGCAGCTCCACCGGGACAGGGCAAGAGACCCAGTACTTC. Translated, it gives CASSSTGTGQETQYF.

This clone was seen many times. The genes are TRBV12-5 and TRBJ2-2, with D perhaps matching TRBD2 (6 bases). The CDR3 length is 14 residues. Trimming cost V 11 bases and J 8 bases, with 21 bases left between them. Germline V gene lookup returns CDR1 LGHNT and CDR2 FRNRAP. CDR3 loop: CASLAGSPGGELFF. CDR3 DNA: TGTGCTTCGTTGGCGGGGTCCCCCGGGGGGGAGCTGTTTTTT. The whole variable domain, remainder taken from reference TRBV12-5 and TRBJ2-2, is DARVTQTPRHKVTEMGQEVTMRCQPILGHNTVFWYRQTMMQGLELLAYFRNRAPLDDSGMPKDRFSAEMPDATLATLKIQPSEPRDSAVYFCASLAGSPGGELFFGEGSRLTVL.

The J gene is TRBJ1-3, the V gene TRBV6-5; no clear D gene. CDR1 MNHEY and CDR2 SVGAGI come from the germline V gene. The V end was cut by 4 bases, the J end by 4 bases, with 17 bases between. This CDR3 comprises 16 residues. CDR3 sequence (DNA): TGTGCCAGCAGTTCCTCCTGGGGATGGAGGGGAAACACCATATATTTT. Translated: CASSSSWGWRGNTIYF.

This sequence joins TRBV5-6 and TRBJ2-7, with TRBD1 matching 7 bases. V lost 4 bases to trimming and J lost 6 bases; unmatched junction nucleotides: 22. The CDR3 totals 18 residues. Looked up from germline, CDR1 is SGHDT and CDR2 is YYEEEE. The CDR3: CASSHPTHRGSLYGEQYF. Written as DNA, the CDR3 is TGTGCCAGCAGCCACCCAACCCACAGGGGATCCCTGTACGGCGAGCAGTACTTC.

The V call is TRBV27, the J call TRBJ1-4, with D perhaps matching TRBD1 (6 bases). This CDR3 comprises 14 residues. Deletions cut 2 bases from V and 7 bases from J, with 11 bases between. Germline V lookup: CDR1 MNHEY, CDR2 SMNVEV (reference sequence). As DNA, the CDR3 is TGTGCCAGCAGTTTAGGGGGCTGGAGTGAAAAACTGTTTTTT. Amino acids: CASSLGGWSEKLFF.

The rearrangement joins TRBV19 to TRBJ1-5, with a weak D call TRBD1 (6 bases). CDR3 length: 15 residues. Trimming left V 4 bases short and J 6 bases short, with 16 bases between. Germline loops: CDR1 LNHDA, CDR2 SQIVND (reference sequence). The CDR3 DNA sequence: TGTGCCAGTAGTACCCCCAACAGGGTCCCTCAGCCCCAGCATTTT. Protein sequence: CASSTPNRVPQPQHF.

This chain uses TRBV7-2 with TRBJ1-1; 8 nucleotides agree with TRBD1. The CDR3 is 15 amino acids. Germline V gives CDR1 SGHTA, CDR2 FQGNSA. Trimming cost V 2 bases and J 4 bases; bases outside gene matches: 6. The CDR3 here is CASSLQGALSTEAFF. CDR3 nucleotide sequence: TGTGCCAGCAGCTTACAGGGGGCTCTGAGCACTGAAGCTTTCTTT.

The chain links TRBV7-9 to TRBJ2-7; D is uncertain. The germline V gene has CDR1 SEHNR and CDR2 FQNEAQ (reference sequence). Trimming removed 3 bases at V and 4 bases at J, with 10 bases between. The CDR3 sequence is 13 residues long. The CDR3 loop reads CASSFDRVYEQYV. Written as DNA, the CDR3 is TGTGCCAGCAGCTTTGATCGGGTTTACGAGCAGTACGTC.

Concerning this clone itself: This same CDR3 is encoded by further DNA sequences in the sample. The V and J genes are TRBV10-3 and TRBJ1-5; D ambiguous. CDR3 length equals 15 residues. Germline V CDR1 and CDR2: ENHRY, SYGVKD. V lost 4 bases to trimming and J lost 0 bases, with 10 bases between them. The CDR3 is CAISAGGHSNQPQHF. The CDR3 nucleotides read TGTGCCATCAGTGCTGGAGGCCATAGCAATCAGCCCCAGCATTTT.